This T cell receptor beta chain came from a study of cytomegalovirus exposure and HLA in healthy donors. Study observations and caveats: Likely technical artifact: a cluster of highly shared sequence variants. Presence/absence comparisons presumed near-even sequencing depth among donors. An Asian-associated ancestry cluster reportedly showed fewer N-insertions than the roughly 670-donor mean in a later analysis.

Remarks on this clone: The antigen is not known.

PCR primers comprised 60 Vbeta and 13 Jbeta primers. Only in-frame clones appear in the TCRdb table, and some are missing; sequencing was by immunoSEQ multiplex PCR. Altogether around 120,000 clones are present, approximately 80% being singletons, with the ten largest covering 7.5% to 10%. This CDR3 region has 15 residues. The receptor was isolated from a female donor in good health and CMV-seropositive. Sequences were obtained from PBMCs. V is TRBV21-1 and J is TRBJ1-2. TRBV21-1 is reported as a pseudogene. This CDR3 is CASSKSGFNFSGDTF. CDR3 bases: TGTGCCAGCAGCAAATCGGGGTTTAATTTTTCCGGGGACACCTTC.